This T cell receptor (beta chain) appears in the sequencing data of a study of T cells after posttransplantation cyclophosphamide. V trimming: 5 bases; J trimming: 5 bases; junction bases outside the gene matches: 4. There are 14 residues in the CDR3. Germline loops: CDR1 MNHNS, CDR2 SASEGT. Sequencing was performed with immunoSEQ multiplex PCR; in TCRdb, only in-frame clones are kept and a portion is missing. This repertoire holds 20,000 to 30,000 clones, and none appear only once. This receptor was identified in a man aged 45 to 65 in good health, CMV-negative, and a related stem cell transplant donor. This chain links TRBV6-1 with TRBJ1-5, with 9 bases aligning to TRBD1. The sequenced sample consisted of PBMCs. Written as DNA, the CDR3 is TGTGCCAGCAGTAAGACAGGGGGACATCAGCCCCAGCATTTT. It codes for CASSKTGGHQPQHF.